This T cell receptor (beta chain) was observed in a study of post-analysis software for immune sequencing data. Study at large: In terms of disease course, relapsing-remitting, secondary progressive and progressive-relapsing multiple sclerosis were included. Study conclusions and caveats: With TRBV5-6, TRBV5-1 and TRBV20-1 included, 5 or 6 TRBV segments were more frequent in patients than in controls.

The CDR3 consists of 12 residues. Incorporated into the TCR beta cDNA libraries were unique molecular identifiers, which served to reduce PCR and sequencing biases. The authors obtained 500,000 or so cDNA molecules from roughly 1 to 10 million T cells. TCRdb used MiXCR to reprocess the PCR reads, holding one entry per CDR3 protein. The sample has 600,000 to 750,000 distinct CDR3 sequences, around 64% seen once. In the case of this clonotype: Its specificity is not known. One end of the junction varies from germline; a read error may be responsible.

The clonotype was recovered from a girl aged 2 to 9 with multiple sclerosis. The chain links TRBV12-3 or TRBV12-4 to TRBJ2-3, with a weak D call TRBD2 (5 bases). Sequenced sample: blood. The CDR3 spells CATHMWEQTQYF. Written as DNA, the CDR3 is TGTGCCACCCACATGTGGGAGCAGACGCAATATTTT.